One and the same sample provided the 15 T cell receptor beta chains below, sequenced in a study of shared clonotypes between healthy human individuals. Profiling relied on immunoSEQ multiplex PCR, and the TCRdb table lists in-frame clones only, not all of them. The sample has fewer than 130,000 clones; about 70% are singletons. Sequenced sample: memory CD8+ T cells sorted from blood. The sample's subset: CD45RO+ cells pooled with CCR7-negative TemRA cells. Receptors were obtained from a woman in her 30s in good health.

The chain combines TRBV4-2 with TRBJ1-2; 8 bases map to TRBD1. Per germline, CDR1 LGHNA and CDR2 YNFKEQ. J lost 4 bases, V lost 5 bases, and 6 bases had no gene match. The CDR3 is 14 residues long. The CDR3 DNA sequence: TGTGCCAGCAGCTTGGGACAGGCTCGCTATGGCTACACCTTC. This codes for CASSLGQARYGYTF.

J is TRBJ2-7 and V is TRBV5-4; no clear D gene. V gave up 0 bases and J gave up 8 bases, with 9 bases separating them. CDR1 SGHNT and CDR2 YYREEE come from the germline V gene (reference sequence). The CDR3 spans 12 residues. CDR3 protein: CASSLEPGKQYF. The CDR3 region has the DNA TGTGCCAGCAGCTTGGAGCCGGGCAAGCAGTACTTC. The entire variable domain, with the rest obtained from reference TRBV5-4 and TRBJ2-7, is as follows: ETGVTQSPTHLIKTRGQQVTLRCSSQSGHNTVSWYQQALGQGPQFIFQYYREEENGRGNFPPRFSGLQFPNYSSELNVNALELDDSALYLCASSLEPGKQYFGPGTRLTVT.

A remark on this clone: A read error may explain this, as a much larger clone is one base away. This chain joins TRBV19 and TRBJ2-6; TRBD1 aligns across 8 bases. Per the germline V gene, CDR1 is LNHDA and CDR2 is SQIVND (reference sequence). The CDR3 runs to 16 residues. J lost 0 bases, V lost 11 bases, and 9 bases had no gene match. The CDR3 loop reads CAGSNTGGSGANVLTF. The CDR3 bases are TGTGCCGGTTCTAATACAGGGGGCTCTGGGGCCAACGTCCTGACTTTC. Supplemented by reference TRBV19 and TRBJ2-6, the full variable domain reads DGGITQSPKYLFRKEGQNVTLSCEQNLNHDAMYWYRQDPGQGLRLIYYSQIVNDFQKGDIAEGYSVSREKKESFPLTVTSAQKNPTAFYLCAGSNTGGSGANVLTFGAGSRLTVL.

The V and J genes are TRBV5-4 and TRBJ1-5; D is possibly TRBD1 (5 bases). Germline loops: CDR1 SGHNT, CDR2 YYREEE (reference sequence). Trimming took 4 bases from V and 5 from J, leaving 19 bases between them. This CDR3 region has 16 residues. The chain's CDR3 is CASSPRSGTADQPQHF. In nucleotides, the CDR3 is TGTGCCAGCAGCCCCAGGTCGGGGACTGCAGATCAGCCCCAGCATTTT.

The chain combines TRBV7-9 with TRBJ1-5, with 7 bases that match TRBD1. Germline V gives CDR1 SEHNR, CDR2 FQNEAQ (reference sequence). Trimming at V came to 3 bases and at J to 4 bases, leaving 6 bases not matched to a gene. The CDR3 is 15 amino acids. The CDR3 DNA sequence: TGTGCCAGCAGCTTGAACGCAGGGGGTAATCAGCCCCAGCATTTT. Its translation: CASSLNAGGNQPQHF.

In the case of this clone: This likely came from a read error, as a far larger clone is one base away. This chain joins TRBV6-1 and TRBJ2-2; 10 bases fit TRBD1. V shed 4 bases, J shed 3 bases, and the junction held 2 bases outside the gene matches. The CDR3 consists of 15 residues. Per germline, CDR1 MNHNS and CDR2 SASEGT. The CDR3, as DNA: TGTGCCAGCAGTGCCGGGACAGGGGACACCGGGGAGCTGTTTTTT. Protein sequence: CASSAGTGDTGELFF.

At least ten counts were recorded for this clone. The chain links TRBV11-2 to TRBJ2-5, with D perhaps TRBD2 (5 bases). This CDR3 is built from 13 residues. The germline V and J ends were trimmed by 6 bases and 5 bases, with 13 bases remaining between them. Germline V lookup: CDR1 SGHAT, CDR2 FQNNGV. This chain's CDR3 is CASSSGSAETQYF. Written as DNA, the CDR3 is TGTGCCAGCAGTTCTGGTAGCGCGGAGACCCAGTACTTC.

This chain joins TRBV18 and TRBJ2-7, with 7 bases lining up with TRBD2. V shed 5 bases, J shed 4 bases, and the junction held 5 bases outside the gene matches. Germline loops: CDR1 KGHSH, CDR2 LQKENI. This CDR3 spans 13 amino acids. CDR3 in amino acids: CASSFSGAYEQYF. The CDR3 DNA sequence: TGTGCCAGCTCATTCAGCGGGGCATACGAGCAGTACTTC.

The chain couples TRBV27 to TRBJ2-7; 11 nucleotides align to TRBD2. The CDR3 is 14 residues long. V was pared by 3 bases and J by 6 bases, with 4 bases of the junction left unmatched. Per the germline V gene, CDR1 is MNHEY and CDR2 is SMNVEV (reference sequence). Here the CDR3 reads CASSFGTSGREQYF. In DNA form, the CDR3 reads TGTGCCAGCAGTTTTGGGACTAGCGGCCGCGAGCAGTACTTC.

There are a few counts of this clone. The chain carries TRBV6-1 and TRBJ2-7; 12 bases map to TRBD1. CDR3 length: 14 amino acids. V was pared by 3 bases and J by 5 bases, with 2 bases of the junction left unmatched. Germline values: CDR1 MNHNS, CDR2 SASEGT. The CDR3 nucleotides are TGTGCCAGCAGTGAGGGACAGGGGGCCGACGAGCAGTACTTC. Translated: CASSEGQGADEQYF.

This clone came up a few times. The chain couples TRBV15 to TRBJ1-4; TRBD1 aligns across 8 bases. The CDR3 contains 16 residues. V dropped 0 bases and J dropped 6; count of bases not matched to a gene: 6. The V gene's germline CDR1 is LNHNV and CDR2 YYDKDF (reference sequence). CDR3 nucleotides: TGTGCCACCAGCAGAGATATGGGCAGGGGGCATGAAAAACTGTTTTTT. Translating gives CATSRDMGRGHEKLFF.

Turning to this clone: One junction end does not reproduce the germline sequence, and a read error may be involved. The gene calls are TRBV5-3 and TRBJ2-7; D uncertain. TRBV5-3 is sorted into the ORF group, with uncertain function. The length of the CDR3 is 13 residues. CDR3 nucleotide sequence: TGTGCCAGCAGCTTGAGCTCCTCCTACGAGCAGTACTTC. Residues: CASSLSSSYEQYF.

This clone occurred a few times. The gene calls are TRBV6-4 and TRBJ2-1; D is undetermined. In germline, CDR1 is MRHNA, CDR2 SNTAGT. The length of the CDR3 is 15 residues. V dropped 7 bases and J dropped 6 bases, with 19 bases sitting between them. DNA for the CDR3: TGTGCCAGCACAAGTAGTCTTTTCGGTATCAATGAGCAGTTCTTC. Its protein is CASTSSLFGINEQFF.

The CDR3 sequence is CASSPGTSGELYTDTQYF. The DNA of the CDR3 is TGTGCCAGCAGTCCAGGGACTAGCGGGGAGCTTTACACAGATACGCAGTATTTT. The chain combines TRBV27 with TRBJ2-3; 13 bases agree with TRBD2. This CDR3 is built from 18 residues. V trimming: 5 bases; J trimming: 2 bases; junction bases outside the gene matches: 10. The germline CDR1 and CDR2 sequences are MNHEY and SMNVEV (reference sequence).

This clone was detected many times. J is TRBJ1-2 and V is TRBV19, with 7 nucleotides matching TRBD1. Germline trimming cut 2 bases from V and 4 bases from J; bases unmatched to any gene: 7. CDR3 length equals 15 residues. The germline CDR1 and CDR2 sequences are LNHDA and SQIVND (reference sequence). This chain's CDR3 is CASSIWTGESYGYTF. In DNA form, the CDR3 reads TGTGCCAGTAGTATATGGACAGGCGAGAGCTATGGCTACACCTTC.